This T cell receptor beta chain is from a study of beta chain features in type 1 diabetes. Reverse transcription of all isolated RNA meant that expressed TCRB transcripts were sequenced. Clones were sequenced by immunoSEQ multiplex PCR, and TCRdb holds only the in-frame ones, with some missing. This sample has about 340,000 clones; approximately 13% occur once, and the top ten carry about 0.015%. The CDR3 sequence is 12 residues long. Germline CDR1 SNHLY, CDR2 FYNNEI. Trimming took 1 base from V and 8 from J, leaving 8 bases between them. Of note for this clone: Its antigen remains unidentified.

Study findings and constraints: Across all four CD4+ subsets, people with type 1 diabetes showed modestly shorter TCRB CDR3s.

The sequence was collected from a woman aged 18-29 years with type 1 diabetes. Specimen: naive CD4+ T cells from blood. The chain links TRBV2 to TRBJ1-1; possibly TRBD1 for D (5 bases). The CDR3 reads CASSEGGLEAFF. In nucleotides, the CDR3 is TGTGCCAGCAGTGAAGGGGGACTGGAAGCTTTCTTT.